The following is a TCR beta chain sequence with its context. Its antigen is still unknown. The V gene's germline CDR1 is SNHLY and CDR2 FYNNEI. The CDR3 runs to 14 residues. After removal of 6 bases from V and 4 bases from J, the junction contained 4 bases not matched to a gene. This sample was included in a study of cytomegalovirus exposure and HLA in healthy donors. Study background: Across around 400 genotyped donors, around 82% landed in the Caucasian-associated ancestry cluster. Overall study findings and caveats: The authors listed 150 to 200 TCR beta chains as cytomegalovirus-associated.

It was with 60 Vbeta and 13 Jbeta primers that the PCR ran. Libraries were prepared by immunoSEQ multiplex PCR; TCRdb keeps only in-frame clonotypes and omits some of them. The profile shows some 120,000 clones, about four fifths of them singletons. The material sequenced was PBMCs. The sequence was collected from a woman aged 18-35 years in good health and CMV-seronegative. The gene calls are TRBV2 and TRBJ1-2, with 11 bases fitting TRBD1. CDR3 in amino acids: CASSRTGGFYGYTF. In DNA form, the CDR3 reads TGTGCCAGCAGCCGGACAGGGGGCTTCTATGGCTACACCTTC.